This TCR beta chain was retrieved from a study of blood T cells in healthy people across ages. Whole-study results and caveats: In these data, TCR beta diversity tracked strongly with naive T cell percentage. Across the age range, TCR beta diversity per million T cells fell in a roughly linear way.

A sample-barcoded 5' primer and a J-beta primer mix were used in a second PCR of roughly 6 to 12 cycles. Each cDNA molecule received a tag from a template-switch adaptor that had 12 random nucleotides. TCRdb analysed the 5' RACE reads with MiXCR anew, one entry per CDR3 protein. The repertoire holds about 690,000 distinct CDR3 sequences, with over 40% as singletons. A remark on this clonotype: The target antigen is unknown.

Every sample gave at least 5.5 micrograms of total RNA when it was extracted. Germline CDR1 reads SGHTA; CDR2 reads FQGNSA. V lost 5 bases, J lost 1 base, and 9 bases stayed unmatched. The CDR3 extends over 16 amino acids. This receptor was taken from a man at least 80 years old in good health. V is TRBV7-2 and J is TRBJ2-3, with 7 bases identical to TRBD2. The specimen sequenced was blood. This CDR3 is CASSPDWAGGTDTQYF. CDR3 nucleotides: TGTGCCAGCAGCCCCGACTGGGCGGGGGGCACAGATACGCAGTATTTT.